These T cell receptor beta chains were read from a single sample in a study of cytomegalovirus exposure and HLA in healthy donors. Assay used: immunoSEQ multiplex PCR; TCRdb lists only in-frame clones, some missing. Found here are 200,000 to 250,000 clones, 65% to 85% of them singletons; the top ten hold about 3.1%. The specimen sequenced was PBMCs. The receptors derive from a man younger than 45 in good health and CMV-seronegative. Both conserved end residues are part of each CDR3. D genes are given only for firm matches. Where a row states a size, it is once, few, many or the class of an expanded clone; other rows omit it.

cdr3_nt,cdr3_aa,v_call,clone_size,j_call,d_call
TGTGCCAGCAGTTACACAGGAGACGAGCAGTACTTC,CASSYTGDEQYF,TRBV6-6,.,TRBJ2-7,.
TGTGCCAGCAAATCCATGGGCGGGTGGCTAGCGGGGGCCTTCACAGATACGCAGTATTTT,CASKSMGGWLAGAFTDTQYF,TRBV2,.,TRBJ2-3,TRBD2
TGTGCCAGCAGATCGGGACAGAGCACTGAAGCTTTCTTT,CASRSGQSTEAFF,TRBV4-2,few,TRBJ1-1,TRBD1
TGTGCCAGCAGCTTAGGGGACAGGGGGCCGTACGAGCAGTACTTC,CASSLGDRGPYEQYF,TRBV7-9,.,TRBJ2-7,TRBD1
TGTGCCAGCTCACAACAGTCGAATGAAAAACTGTTTTTT,CASSQQSNEKLFF,TRBV18,once,TRBJ1-4,.
TGTGCCAGCAGCCCGCGGGGCGGGCAACTCTACGAGCAGTACTTC,CASSPRGGQLYEQYF,TRBV5-8,few,TRBJ2-7,.
TGTGCCAGCAAGGGGTTTCGAGGCTACACCTTC,CASKGFRGYTF,TRBV6-4,.,TRBJ1-2,.
TGTGCCAGCAGGGGGGCAGTTTGGGGTGAAGCTTTCTTT,CASRGAVWGEAFF,TRBV7-2,.,TRBJ1-1,.
TGTGCCAGCAGCCGACCAAGGGAGGGGGCGAACACCGGGGAGCTGTTTTTT,CASSRPREGANTGELFF,TRBV9,.,TRBJ2-2,.
TGTGCCAGCAGCGTCGACCCGGGCAGGGGGACAGATACGCAGTATTTT,CASSVDPGRGTDTQYF,TRBV7-9,.,TRBJ2-3,TRBD1
TGTGCCAGCCGGGGAAAAGATGAAAAACTGTTTTTT,CASRGKDEKLFF,TRBV7-9,.,TRBJ1-4,.
TGCGCCAGCAGTCGCCCCGGGGACAGGGGGCTGTGCGAGCAGTACTTC,CASSRPGDRGLCEQYF,TRBV23-1,.,TRBJ2-7,TRBD1
TGTGCCAGCAGCCCTCGGGTAGCGGGGGGGCTGACCTCCTACAATGAGCAGTTCTTC,CASSPRVAGGLTSYNEQFF,TRBV5-6,.,TRBJ2-1,TRBD2
TGTGCCAGCAGTGCAACGAGCGGGGGGACTTACAATGAGCAGTTCTTC,CASSATSGGTYNEQFF,TRBV6-4,.,TRBJ2-1,TRBD2
TGTGCCAGCAGCCCCAGGGTCTCAGGAAACACCATATATTTT,CASSPRVSGNTIYF,TRBV27,.,TRBJ1-3,.
TGCAGCGTTGGGGGAGAGGAAGCTTTCTTT,CSVGGEEAFF,TRBV29-1,.,TRBJ1-1,.
TGTGCCAGCAGCCCAAGGGGGGCAGGGGGCATGAACACTGAAGCTTTCTTT,CASSPRGAGGMNTEAFF,TRBV7-2,.,TRBJ1-1,TRBD1
TGTGCCAGCAGCCAAGATGCGGGCTCAGGGGGCAATCAGCCCCAGCATTTT,CASSQDAGSGGNQPQHF,TRBV14,.,TRBJ1-5,.
TGTGCCAGCAGTTTTCCCGGGACAGCCAGGGATCAGCCCCAGCATTTT,CASSFPGTARDQPQHF,TRBV28,.,TRBJ1-5,TRBD1
TGTGCCAGCAGTCCCAGACAGGTGTTAGGTGTATACAATCAGCCCCAGCATTTT,CASSPRQVLGVYNQPQHF,TRBV28,few,TRBJ1-5,.
TGTGCCAGCAGCTTACAAGACAGGCACATATTGAACACTGAAGCTTTCTTT,CASSLQDRHILNTEAFF,TRBV11-2,.,TRBJ1-1,.
TGTGCCAGCACCTTCTTGGAGGGCCCCAGCACTGAAGCTTTCTTT,CASTFLEGPSTEAFF,TRBV28,.,TRBJ1-1,.
TGTGCCAGCAGACCCCCTGGGGACAGGGCCCCACTAAGGGATGGCTACACCTTC,CASRPPGDRAPLRDGYTF,TRBV28,once,TRBJ1-2,TRBD1
TGTGCCAGCAGCGAAGGCGGTAATTCACCCCTCCACTTT,CASSEGGNSPLHF,TRBV11-2,.,TRBJ1-6,.
TGTGCCAGCACTGGAGTCGGCTTAGAAGCTTTCTTT,CASTGVGLEAFF,TRBV6-5,few,TRBJ1-1,.
TGTGCCAGCAGCGTTAAGGGAGGAGCTGGGGGCTACACCTTC,CASSVKGGAGGYTF,TRBV7-3,.,TRBJ1-2,.
TGTGCCAGCGACAGGGCCGAGGGTGGATCCTACGAGCAGTACTTC,CASDRAEGGSYEQYF,TRBV28,.,TRBJ2-7,TRBD1
TGTGCCAGCAGCTTAGATTTTGGTTCCCTATATGGCTACACCTTC,CASSLDFGSLYGYTF,TRBV7-2,.,TRBJ1-2,.
TGTGCCAGCAGCTTAGGGCCTAGCGGGGGGGTCGGTGAGCAGTTCTTC,CASSLGPSGGVGEQFF,TRBV7-3,.,TRBJ2-1,TRBD2
TGTGCCAGCATGCGCAGAGGGACAGGGGACGGACAGTACTTC,CASMRRGTGDGQYF,TRBV2,.,TRBJ2-7,TRBD1
TGCGCCAGCAGCCCAGGGACTAGCGGGGGGGAAAACCAGTACTTC,CASSPGTSGGENQYF,TRBV5-1,.,TRBJ2-5,TRBD2
TGTGCCAGCTCACCGACAGTAGAAAAACTGTTTTTT,CASSPTVEKLFF,TRBV18,.,TRBJ1-4,.
TGTGCCACCGCTTGGTACAGGGGCCCCACTTACTTC,CATAWYRGPTYF,TRBV6-1,.,TRBJ2-7,TRBD1
TGTGCCATCAGTCCCGGTGCGGGGGGCCCCACCGGGGAGCTGTTTTTT,CAISPGAGGPTGELFF,TRBV10-3,once,TRBJ2-2,TRBD2
TGTGCCAGCAGCTTCGGACAGGGCCCCTCTGGGGCCAGCGTCCTGACTTTC,CASSFGQGPSGASVLTF,TRBV7-9,.,TRBJ2-6,TRBD1
TGTGCCACCACCCAGGCAGGAACGACAGGCACCTACGAGCAGTACTTC,CATTQAGTTGTYEQYF,TRBV15,.,TRBJ2-7,.
TGTGCCTGGAGTGCCAGGGGTAGCTCCTACGAGCAGTACTTC,CAWSARGSSYEQYF,TRBV30,.,TRBJ2-7,.
TGTGCCAGCAGTGAACTAGCGGGGCCCTCCTACGAGCAGTACTTC,CASSELAGPSYEQYF,TRBV2,.,TRBJ2-7,TRBD2
TGTGCCAGCAGTTTGGTTCCTCGGTGGGGAGCCCTGAACACTGAAGCTTTCTTT,CASSLVPRWGALNTEAFF,TRBV28,.,TRBJ1-1,.
TGCGCCAGCAGCCGACTAGCGGGGGTCTACGAGCAGTACTTC,CASSRLAGVYEQYF,TRBV4-1,.,TRBJ2-7,TRBD2
TGTGCCAGCAGTGATGGGGATCCAGGGGGCGCCGATGAAAAACTGTTTTTT,CASSDGDPGGADEKLFF,TRBV2,.,TRBJ1-4,TRBD1
TGCGCCAGCAGCCCTGGACTAGCGGGGCACTACGAGCAGTACTTC,CASSPGLAGHYEQYF,TRBV5-1,few,TRBJ2-7,TRBD2
TGTGCCAGTAGTAGGTCGGTTCTCTCTGGAAACACCATATATTTT,CASSRSVLSGNTIYF,TRBV19,.,TRBJ1-3,.
TGTGCCAGCAGAGGACAGGGGGCGGGGCGGGGGGGCCCCAATGAGCAGTTCTTC,CASRGQGAGRGGPNEQFF,TRBV2,.,TRBJ2-1,TRBD1
TGCGCCAGCAGCCAAGATTATCTAGGACAGGGAGGGTCGAGCAATCAGCCCCAGCATTTT,CASSQDYLGQGGSSNQPQHF,TRBV4-1,.,TRBJ1-5,TRBD1
TGTGCCAGCAGCTTATTGGGGCCAGATTCACCCCTCCACTTT,CASSLLGPDSPLHF,TRBV11-2,.,TRBJ1-6,.
TGTGCCAGCTCACCCCAGGGTACTGAAGCTTTCTTT,CASSPQGTEAFF,TRBV18,.,TRBJ1-1,.
TGTGCCAGTAGTATTAACGGGGGGGAAATCACAGATACGCAGTATTTT,CASSINGGEITDTQYF,TRBV19,.,TRBJ2-3,TRBD2
TGCAGCGTGGAAACCGGGACACGAGGGTATGGCTACACCTTC,CSVETGTRGYGYTF,TRBV29-1,.,TRBJ1-2,.